The sequence of this TCR beta chain was determined in a study of blood T cell repertoires in COVID-19. As for the study in general: Specimens from acute and convalescent COVID-19 originated in the United States, Italy and Spain.

Germline CDR1 and CDR2: MNHEY and SMNVEV (reference sequence). This CDR3 region has 14 residues. V was pared by 2 bases and J by 6 bases, with 14 bases between. In the original analysis: Using reference gene primer amplification, nucleated cell counts were estimated. Measured with immunoSEQ multiplex PCR; TCRdb has only the in-frame clones, and not every one. That table is the source of V, J and clone size, and D and trimming were worked out from the DNA. Among about 93,000 clones listed, 85% to 90% were seen once. The receptor's source is a human donor with active COVID-19. The donor label of this sample is uncertain. The gene calls are TRBV27 and TRBJ2-7; D may be TRBD2 (5 bases). Sequencing was carried out using peripheral blood. The CDR3 reads CASSLEGRSFEQYF. CDR3 DNA: TGTGCCAGCAGTTTAGAGGGCAGGAGTTTCGAGCAGTACTTC.